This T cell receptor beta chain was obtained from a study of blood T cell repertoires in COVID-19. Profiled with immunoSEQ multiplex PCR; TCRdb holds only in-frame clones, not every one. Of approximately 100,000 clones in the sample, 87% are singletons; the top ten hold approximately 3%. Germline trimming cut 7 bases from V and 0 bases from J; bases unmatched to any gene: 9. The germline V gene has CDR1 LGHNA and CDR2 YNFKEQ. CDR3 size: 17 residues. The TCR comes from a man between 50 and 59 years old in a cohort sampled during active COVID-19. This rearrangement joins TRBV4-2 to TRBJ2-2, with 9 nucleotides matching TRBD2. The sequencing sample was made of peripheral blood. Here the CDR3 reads CASIDLAGATNTGELFF. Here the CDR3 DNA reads TGTGCCAGCATAGACTTAGCGGGGGCTACGAACACCGGGGAGCTGTTTTTT.